A few counts support the clone carrying this T cell receptor beta chain. Its antigen is unknown. This sample was included in a study of Ad26.COV2.S vaccination and SARS-CoV-2 variants. Study-wide results and caveats: Spike-specific CD8+ and CD4+ T cell responses reportedly showed substantial breadth after vaccination.

Documented treatment: 15 to 20 received Ad26.COV2.S at low or high dose, single or two shots; several received placebo; per-sample allocation not given. On day 63 after the first injection, vaccine and placebo recipients gave samples. Sequenced by immunoSEQ multiplex PCR; TCRdb stores in-frame clones only, minus some. This repertoire shows approximately 410,000 clones, more than 75% found once; its top ten account for 3.6%. The origin of this receptor is a person between 18 and 65 years old who received the Ad26.COV2.S COVID-19 vaccine or a placebo. Sequenced here: peripheral blood, sampled in a trial of Ad26.COV2.S vaccine versus placebo.

DNA for the CDR3: TGTGCCGGATACTACCGCCTCGATCAGGGGGAACAAGAGACCCAGTACTTC. Protein sequence: CAGYYRLDQGEQETQYF. V and J are TRBV30 and TRBJ2-5, with TRBD1 matching over 7 bases. Trimming removed 8 bases from V and 2 bases from J; junction bases left unmatched: 20. The CDR3 is 17 residues long. Germline loops: CDR1 GTSNPN, CDR2 SVGIG (reference sequence).